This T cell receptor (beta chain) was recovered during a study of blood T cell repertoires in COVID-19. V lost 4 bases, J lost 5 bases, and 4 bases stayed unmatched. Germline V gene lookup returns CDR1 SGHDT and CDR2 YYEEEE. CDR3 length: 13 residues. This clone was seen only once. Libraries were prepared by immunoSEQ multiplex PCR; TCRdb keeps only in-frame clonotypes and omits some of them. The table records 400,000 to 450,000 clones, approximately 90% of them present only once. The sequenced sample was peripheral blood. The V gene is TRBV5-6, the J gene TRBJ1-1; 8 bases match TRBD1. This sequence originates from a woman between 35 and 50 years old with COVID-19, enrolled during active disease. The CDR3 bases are TGTGCCAGCAGCGGCACAGGGGGGACTGAAGCTTTCTTT. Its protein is CASSGTGGTEAFF.